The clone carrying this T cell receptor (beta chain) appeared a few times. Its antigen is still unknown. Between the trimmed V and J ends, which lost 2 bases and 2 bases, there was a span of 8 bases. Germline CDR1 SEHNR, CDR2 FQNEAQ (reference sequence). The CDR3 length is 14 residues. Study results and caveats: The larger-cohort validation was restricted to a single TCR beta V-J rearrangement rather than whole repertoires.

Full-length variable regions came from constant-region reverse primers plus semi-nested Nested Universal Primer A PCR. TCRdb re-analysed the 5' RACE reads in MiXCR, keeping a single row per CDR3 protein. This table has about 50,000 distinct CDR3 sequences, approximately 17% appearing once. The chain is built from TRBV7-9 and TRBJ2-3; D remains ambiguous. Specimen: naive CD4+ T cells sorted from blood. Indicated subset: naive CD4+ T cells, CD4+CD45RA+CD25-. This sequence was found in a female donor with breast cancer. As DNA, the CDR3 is TGTGCCAGCAGCTTACTAGGGTCCACAGATACGCAGTATTTT. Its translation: CASSLLGSTDTQYF.